This T cell receptor beta chain came from a study of T-cell reconstitution after alpha-beta-depleted transplantation in children. The germline CDR1 and CDR2 sequences are SGHRS and YFSETQ. This CDR3 comprises 16 residues. The ends lost 2 bases at V and 5 bases at J; junction bases unmatched: 12. Unique molecular identifiers tagged the TCRbeta library. In TCRdb, the PCR reads were re-called with MiXCR into one record per CDR3 protein. In the table there are hundreds of thousands of distinct CDR3 sequences, approximately 17% of which are singletons. This TCR was recovered from a human donor who donated a stem cell graft to a child with acute myeloid leukemia. The sample here was PBMCs from the stem cell graft donor, taken from the stem cell graft. The rearrangement joins TRBV5-1 to TRBJ2-7; 8 bases are shared with TRBD2. The CDR3, as DNA: TGCGCCAGCAGCTTAGCTCCACGGGGGGGTGGTGACGAGCAGTACTTC. Translating gives CASSLAPRGGGDEQYF.